Listed below are T cell receptor beta chains from one sample, sequenced in a study of cytomegalovirus exposure and HLA in healthy donors. Assay: immunoSEQ multiplex PCR; the TCRdb copy retains only in-frame clones and omits some. The sample includes 300,000 or so clones, about 83% of them seen just once. The specimen was PBMCs. The receptors were gathered from a woman in her thirties or forties in good health and CMV-seropositive. CDR3s include the opening cysteine and the closing phenylalanine or tryptophan. D genes are given only for firm matches. Not all rows give a size; the values are once, few, many and, for expanded clones, a class.

J gene | CDR3 length | clone size | V gene | D gene | CDR3 protein | CDR3 DNA
TRBJ2-1 | 17 | NA | TRBV23-1 | TRBD2 | CASSLWWTSGKGGEQFF | TGCGCCAGCAGTCTCTGGTGGACTAGCGGGAAAGGGGGTGAGCAGTTCTTC
TRBJ2-2 | 16 | NA | TRBV7-2 | TRBD2 | CASSLGGTSNAGELFF | TGTGCCAGCAGCTTAGGGGGGACTAGCAATGCCGGGGAGCTGTTTTTT
TRBJ1-4 | 15 | NA | TRBV28 | NA | CASSSLGTSNEKLFF | TGTGCCAGCAGTTCCCTTGGCACCTCTAATGAAAAACTGTTTTTT
TRBJ2-1 | 14 | NA | TRBV5-1 | NA | CASSLASGRNEQFF | TGCGCCAGCAGCTTGGCGTCAGGGAGGAATGAGCAGTTCTTC
TRBJ2-7 | 16 | NA | TRBV5-1 | NA | CASSLELVRAQYEQYF | TGCGCCAGCAGCTTGGAGTTAGTCAGGGCCCAATACGAGCAGTACTTC
TRBJ1-1 | 15 | once | TRBV30 | NA | CAWSDVAAGDTEAFF | TGTGCCTGGAGTGACGTAGCGGCCGGGGACACTGAAGCTTTCTTT
TRBJ1-2 | 12 | NA | TRBV30 | TRBD1 | CALGQGADGYTF | TGTGCCCTGGGTCAGGGGGCAGATGGCTACACCTTC
TRBJ2-1 | 15 | NA | TRBV6-5 | NA | CASSNSGSSYNEQFF | TGTGCCAGCAGCAACAGCGGAAGCTCCTACAATGAGCAGTTCTTC
TRBJ1-3 | 13 | NA | TRBV30 | TRBD1 | CAWKTGAGNTIYF | TGTGCCTGGAAGACAGGGGCGGGAAACACCATATATTTT
TRBJ1-1 | 14 | NA | TRBV7-9 | NA | CASSPSRLVTEASF | TGTGCCAGCAGCCCAAGCCGGCTAGTCACTGAAGCTTCCTTT
TRBJ2-5 | 14 | NA | TRBV7-2 | NA | CASSLVRGQETQYF | TGTGCCAGCAGCTTAGTCAGGGGCCAAGAGACCCAGTACTTC
TRBJ2-2 | 12 | NA | TRBV7-3 | NA | CASSSYTGELFF | TGTGCCAGCAGCTCATACACCGGGGAGCTGTTTTTT
TRBJ2-3 | 15 | NA | TRBV7-3 | TRBD2 | CASSSEGLLTDTQYF | TGTGCCAGCAGCTCAGAGGGACTACTCACAGATACGCAGTATTTT
TRBJ2-5 | 15 | once | TRBV19 | TRBD1 | CASSIGGQGGETQYF | TGTGCCAGTAGTATAGGCGGACAGGGGGGAGAGACCCAGTACTTC
TRBJ1-1 | 15 | NA | TRBV6-5 | NA | CASSRRGGAPTEAFF | TGTGCCAGCAGTCGGCGAGGGGGGGCGCCCACTGAAGCTTTCTTT
TRBJ1-4 | 14 | NA | TRBV5-5 | NA | CASSLVGGNEKLFF | TGTGCCAGCAGCTTGGTCGGAGGGAATGAAAAACTGTTTTTT
TRBJ2-3 | 15 | NA | TRBV5-1 | TRBD2 | CASSFSGRGTDTQYF | TGCGCCAGCAGCTTTAGCGGGAGGGGTACAGATACGCAGTATTTT
TRBJ2-7 | 15 | NA | TRBV6-6 | NA | CAASPGLGGPREQYF | TGTGCCGCCTCCCCCGGACTAGGGGGACCCCGAGAGCAGTACTTC
TRBJ2-2 | 14 | once | TRBV7-7 | NA | CASSSPLASGELFF | TGTGCTAGCAGCTCCCCCCTAGCGAGCGGGGAGCTGTTTTTT
TRBJ2-7 | 15 | NA | TRBV6-1 | NA | CASSVSSSGSYEQYF | TGTGCCAGCAGTGTGAGTAGCAGCGGGTCCTACGAGCAGTACTTC
TRBJ2-7 | 11 | NA | TRBV27 | NA | CASGTSNEQYF | TGTGCCAGCGGTACGAGTAATGAGCAGTACTTC
TRBJ2-1 | 15 | NA | TRBV15 | TRBD2 | CATRTSGSTYNEQFF | TGTGCCACCAGGACTAGCGGGAGTACCTACAATGAGCAGTTCTTC
TRBJ2-1 | 14 | NA | TRBV30 | NA | CAWTPMRGSGEQFF | TGTGCCTGGACACCGATGCGCGGAAGTGGGGAGCAGTTCTTC
TRBJ2-2 | 15 | few | TRBV5-6 | NA | CASSLWASATGELFF | TGTGCCAGCAGCTTGTGGGCGTCAGCCACCGGGGAGCTGTTTTTT
TRBJ2-5 | 15 | NA | TRBV29-1 | TRBD2 | CSAPGAGGAVKTQYF | TGCAGCGCCCCAGGAGCGGGAGGAGCTGTTAAGACCCAGTACTTC
TRBJ2-7 | 15 | few | TRBV7-9 | TRBD2 | CSSSVSGSPLYEQYF | TGTTCCAGCAGCGTTAGCGGGAGCCCACTTTACGAGCAGTACTTC
TRBJ1-2 | 14 | once | TRBV28 | TRBD1 | CASNPTGTGYGYTF | TGTGCCAGCAACCCAACCGGGACAGGCTATGGCTACACCTTC
TRBJ1-1 | 14 | NA | TRBV28 | NA | CASREWGVSTEAFF | TGTGCCAGCAGGGAGTGGGGGGTCTCCACTGAAGCTTTCTTT
TRBJ1-3 | 17 | NA | TRBV19 | TRBD1 | CASSTPGTGESGNTIYF | TGTGCCAGTAGTACCCCCGGGACAGGGGAGTCTGGAAACACCATATATTTT
TRBJ2-4 | 14 | NA | TRBV30 | NA | CAWSAQGAKNIQYF | TGTGCCTGGAGTGCCCAGGGAGCCAAAAACATTCAGTACTTC
TRBJ1-2 | 13 | NA | TRBV6-5 | NA | CASSEDRSYGYTF | TGTGCCAGCAGTGAAGACAGGAGCTATGGCTACACCTTC
TRBJ2-1 | 15 | NA | TRBV28 | TRBD2 | CASSQREGIYNEQFF | TGTGCCAGCAGTCAGCGGGAGGGCATCTACAATGAGCAGTTCTTC
TRBJ1-1 | 15 | NA | TRBV28 | TRBD1 | CASSSAGTGDAEAFF | TGTGCCAGCAGTTCTGCCGGGACAGGGGACGCTGAAGCTTTCTTT
TRBJ2-1 | 12 | NA | TRBV30 | TRBD2 | CAFWTSWGEQFF | TGTGCCTTCTGGACTAGTTGGGGTGAGCAGTTCTTC
TRBJ1-2 | 13 | NA | TRBV18 | TRBD1 | CASSPDREYGYTF | TGTGCCAGCTCACCAGACAGGGAGTATGGCTACACCTTC